This T cell receptor beta chain was identified during a study of a mutant IDH1 vaccine in newly diagnosed glioma. Of note for this clone: Its antigen remains unidentified.

Time point: week 35, safety follow-up. A single vaccine dose contained 300 ug of mutant IDH1 20-mer peptide, and topical imiquimod was used with it. V was cut by 0 bases and J by 8 bases, with 19 bases left in between. The germline gives CDR1 MGHRA, CDR2 YSYEKL. The CDR3 has 17 amino acids. TCRdb keeps only in-frame clones here, not all; method: immunoSEQ multiplex PCR. The sample has approximately 30,000 clones; 60% to 80% are singletons. The sequences come from PBMCs, collected from a glioma patient whose treatment included an IDH1 peptide vaccine. The chain uses TRBV4-1 and TRBJ1-4; tentatively, D is TRBD1 (6 bases). This TCR derives from a woman aged 30 to 39 with glioma. Some clones in this sample may be carry-over from other donors' samples. The CDR3 DNA is TGCGCCAGCAGCCAAGAGATGGGGGGGGCCGCTGTAGAAAAACTGTTTTTT. Encoded protein: CASSQEMGGAAVEKLFF.